This TCR beta chain was sequenced for a study of response to subunit inactivated influenza vaccine (dated by TCRdb to the late 2010s). Turning to the overall study: The study used deep quantitative T cell receptor repertoire profiling to track responses to a trivalent subunit inactivated influenza vaccine. Summary of the overall study and its limitations: The authors suggested that each seasonal influenza vaccination may recruit only a limited number of new T cells.

Preparation of the library involved RT-PCR. Instrument on record: Illumina HiSeq 2500. In-frame beta chains were kept once TCRdb had trimmed the public reads at Q25 with fastp and called clones with MiXCR. All rows with the same CDR3 protein become a single entry with the most common DNA and genes. The sample has approximately 730,000 distinct CDR3 sequences on record, more than 11% of them singletons. Of the sample, 6.5% to 8.5% is held by the ten largest clones. This clonotype has more than one count but fewer than ten. This receptor's antigen is unknown. No base quality values were provided; no much bigger clone lies one nucleotide off. Inclusive of the bounding cysteine and phenylalanine, the CDR3 is 16 residues long. Just CDR3 DNA is preserved here, 48 bases in frame from base 1. The germline V gene gives CDR1 as LGHNA and CDR2 as YNFKEQ. V and J are truncated by 0 bases and 4 bases respectively, leaving an intervening sequence of 16 bases.

This receptor chain uses TRBV4-2 and TRBJ2-7; the D gene is possibly TRBD1 or TRBD2, each agreeing over 5 bases. Specimen: PBMCs from blood, collected less than 15 days before vaccination. This sequence originates from a man aged 45-65 years who received an inactivated influenza vaccine. Donor details come from another sample of the same person, matched by shared clones. The CDR3 reads CASSQEGAARAYEQYF. The DNA is TGTGCCAGCAGCCAAGAGGGAGCGGCCAGGGCGTACGAGCAGTACTTC.